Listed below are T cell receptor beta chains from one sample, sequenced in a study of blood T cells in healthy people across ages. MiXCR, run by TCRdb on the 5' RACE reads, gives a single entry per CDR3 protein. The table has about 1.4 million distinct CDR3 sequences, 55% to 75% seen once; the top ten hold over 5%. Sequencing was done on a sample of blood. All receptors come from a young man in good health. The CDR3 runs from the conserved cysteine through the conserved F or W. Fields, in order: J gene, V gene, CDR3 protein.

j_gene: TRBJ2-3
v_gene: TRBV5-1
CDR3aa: CASPQGKESGTDTQYF

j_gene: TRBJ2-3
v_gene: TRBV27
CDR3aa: CASSLGVRGTDTQYF

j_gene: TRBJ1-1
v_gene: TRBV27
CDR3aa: CASQNQVNTEAFF

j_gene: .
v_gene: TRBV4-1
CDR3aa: CASSQEWGGETQYF

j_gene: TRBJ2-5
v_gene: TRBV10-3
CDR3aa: CAISDSLRRNGQYF

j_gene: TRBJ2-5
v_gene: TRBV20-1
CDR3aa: CGVAGEETQYF

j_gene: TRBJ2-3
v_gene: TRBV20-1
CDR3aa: CSARERFGLAGMDTQYF

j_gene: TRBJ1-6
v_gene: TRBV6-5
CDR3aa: CASKQGSYNSPLHF

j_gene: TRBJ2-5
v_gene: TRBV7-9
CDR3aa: CASSSGTDTYKQYF

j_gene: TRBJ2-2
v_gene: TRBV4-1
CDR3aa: CASSQDWLAGFSTGELFF

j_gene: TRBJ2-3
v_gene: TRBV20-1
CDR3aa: CSATVLAGGSSTDTQYF

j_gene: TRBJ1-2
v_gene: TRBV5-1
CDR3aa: CASSSGTDNFWGYTF

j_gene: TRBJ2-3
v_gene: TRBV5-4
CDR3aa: CASSSEAGGGTQYF

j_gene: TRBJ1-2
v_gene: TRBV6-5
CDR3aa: CASTLNGGFNYGYTF

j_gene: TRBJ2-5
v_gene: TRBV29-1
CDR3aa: CSVEDIGGEETQYF

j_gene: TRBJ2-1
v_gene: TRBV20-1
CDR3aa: CSANSGNEQFF

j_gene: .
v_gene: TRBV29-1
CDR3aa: CSVIAGTSGAPAYNEQYF

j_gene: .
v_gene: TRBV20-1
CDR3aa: CSARGGGGPYYEQYF

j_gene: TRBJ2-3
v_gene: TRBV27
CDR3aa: CASSFGASGTSTDTQYF

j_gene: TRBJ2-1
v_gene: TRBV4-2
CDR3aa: CASSQQGIAPSYNEQFF

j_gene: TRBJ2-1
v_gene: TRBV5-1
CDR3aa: CASRAGQPRRNEQFF

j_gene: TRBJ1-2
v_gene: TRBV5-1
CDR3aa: CASSLEVSNYGYTF

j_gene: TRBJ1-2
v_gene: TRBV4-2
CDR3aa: CASSQEWQDYGYTF

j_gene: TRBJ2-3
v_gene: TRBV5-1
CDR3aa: CASSLEGLAGGPGTDTQYF

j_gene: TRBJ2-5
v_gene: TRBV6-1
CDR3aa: CASTPRRGTQETQYF

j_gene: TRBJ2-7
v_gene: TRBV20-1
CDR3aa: CSARGTGQGFPYEQYF

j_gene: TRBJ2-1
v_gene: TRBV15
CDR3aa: CATSRGFVGQGLFF

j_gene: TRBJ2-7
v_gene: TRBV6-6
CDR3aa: CASSPGDSYTYEQYF

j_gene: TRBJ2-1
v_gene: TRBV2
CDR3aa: CASRGDRGTYNEQFF

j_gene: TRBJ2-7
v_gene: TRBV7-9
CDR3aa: CASSFPPPTYEQYF

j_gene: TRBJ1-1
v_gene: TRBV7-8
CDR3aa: CASRSGRSLNTEAFF

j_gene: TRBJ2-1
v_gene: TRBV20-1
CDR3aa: CSADTSGEQFF

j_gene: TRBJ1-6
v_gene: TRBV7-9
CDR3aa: CASRPSTDALRSPLHF

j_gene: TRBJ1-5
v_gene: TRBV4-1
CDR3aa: CASSQDVSLPNQPQHF

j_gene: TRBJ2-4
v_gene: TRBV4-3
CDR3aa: CASSQGTSGGHIQYF

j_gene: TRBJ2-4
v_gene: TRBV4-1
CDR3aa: CASSQDWGQNIQYF

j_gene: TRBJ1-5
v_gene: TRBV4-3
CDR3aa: CASSQDRRQPQHF

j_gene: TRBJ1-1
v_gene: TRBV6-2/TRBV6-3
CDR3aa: CASSYSSRGEAFF

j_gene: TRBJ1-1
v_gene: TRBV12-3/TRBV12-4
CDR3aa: CASSLAAWRQHTEAFF

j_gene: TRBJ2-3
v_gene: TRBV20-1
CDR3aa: CSASVSSGSSAQYF

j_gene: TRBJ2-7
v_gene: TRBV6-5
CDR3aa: CASSYPLGKYEQYF

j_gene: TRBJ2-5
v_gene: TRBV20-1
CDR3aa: CSVSSAQETQYF

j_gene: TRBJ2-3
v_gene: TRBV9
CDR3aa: CASSVRTGTDTQYF

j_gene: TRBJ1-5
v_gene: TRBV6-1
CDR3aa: CASNLLTDGNQPQHF

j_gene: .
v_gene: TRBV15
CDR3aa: CATSSERAASYEQYF

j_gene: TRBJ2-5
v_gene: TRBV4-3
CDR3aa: CASSQESTSGDQETQYF

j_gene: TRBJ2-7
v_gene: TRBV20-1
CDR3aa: CSANHRETYEQYF

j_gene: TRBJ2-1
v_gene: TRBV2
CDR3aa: CASRLADEQFF

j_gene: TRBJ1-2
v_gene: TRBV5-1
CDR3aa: CASSFSGRDLYGYTF